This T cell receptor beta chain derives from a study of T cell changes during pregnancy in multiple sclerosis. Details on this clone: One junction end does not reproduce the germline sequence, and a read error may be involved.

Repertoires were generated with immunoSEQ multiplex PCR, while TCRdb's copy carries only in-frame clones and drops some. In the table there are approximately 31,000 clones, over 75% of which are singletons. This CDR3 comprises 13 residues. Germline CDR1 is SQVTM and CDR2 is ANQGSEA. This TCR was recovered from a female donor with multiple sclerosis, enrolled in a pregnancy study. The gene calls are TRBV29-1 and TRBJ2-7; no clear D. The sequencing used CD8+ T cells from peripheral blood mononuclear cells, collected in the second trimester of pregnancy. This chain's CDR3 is CSVEGSSSYEQYF. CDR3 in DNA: TGCAGCGTGGAAGGTAGTAGCTCCTACGAGCAGTACTTC.